The rows below give T cell receptor beta chains drawn from one sample of a study of blood T cell repertoires in COVID-19. Here immunoSEQ multiplex PCR was the method, and the copy in TCRdb shows in-frame clones only, minus some. There are roughly 290,000 clones in the sample; 70% to 90% occur only once, and more than 4% lies in the top ten. Sequences were obtained from PBMCs or T cells enriched from blood (not recorded which). The receptors here all came from a woman in her twenties or thirties who had recovered from COVID-19. Each CDR3 is given with its conserved first and last residue.

CDR3aa: CASIETMSSGNTIYF; v_gene: TRBV7-9; j_gene: TRBJ1-3
CDR3aa: CASSPKVGPREMNTEAFF; v_gene: TRBV7-9; j_gene: TRBJ1-1
CDR3aa: CASSLQGVNTEAFF; v_gene: TRBV5-1; j_gene: TRBJ1-1
CDR3aa: CASSDRELAGWSSYNEQFF; v_gene: TRBV10-2; j_gene: TRBJ2-1
CDR3aa: CASSLEQIGQPQHF; v_gene: TRBV7-9; j_gene: TRBJ1-5
CDR3aa: CASGTDRDQPQHF; v_gene: TRBV28; j_gene: TRBJ1-5
CDR3aa: CSASPGQGYGYTF; v_gene: TRBV20-1; j_gene: TRBJ1-2
CDR3aa: CASIRGGLKVDTEAFF; v_gene: TRBV2; j_gene: TRBJ1-1
CDR3aa: CASRGTATDTQYF; v_gene: TRBV3-1/TRBV3-2; j_gene: TRBJ2-3
CDR3aa: CAWSSRPGAEQYF; v_gene: TRBV30; j_gene: TRBJ2-7
CDR3aa: CASSSGGDQPQHF; v_gene: TRBV6-5; j_gene: TRBJ1-5
CDR3aa: CASSQAGSYNEQFF; v_gene: TRBV14; j_gene: TRBJ2-1
CDR3aa: CSVSGRGRYEQYF; v_gene: TRBV29-1; j_gene: TRBJ2-7
CDR3aa: CASSRAGQGAGGYTF; v_gene: TRBV7-9; j_gene: TRBJ1-2
CDR3aa: CASSPSRTGYGAEAFF; v_gene: TRBV3-1/TRBV3-2; j_gene: TRBJ1-1
CDR3aa: CASSRQALGTQYF; v_gene: TRBV6-2/TRBV6-3; j_gene: TRBJ2-5
CDR3aa: CASSWSGRTDTQYF; v_gene: TRBV28; j_gene: TRBJ2-3
CDR3aa: CASRPGLKLYEQYF; v_gene: TRBV27; j_gene: TRBJ2-7
CDR3aa: CASSPRAGAGTDTQYF; v_gene: TRBV7-6; j_gene: TRBJ2-3
CDR3aa: CASSLGLFNEQFF; v_gene: TRBV19; j_gene: TRBJ2-1
CDR3aa: CASSVRGRLAGESTDTQYF; v_gene: TRBV9; j_gene: TRBJ2-3
CDR3aa: CASSQQGTYNSPLHF; v_gene: TRBV19; j_gene: TRBJ1-6
CDR3aa: CASSPGGSMSYTF; v_gene: TRBV7-8; j_gene: TRBJ1-2
CDR3aa: CASSLAYRADSDSGNTIYF; v_gene: TRBV7-2; j_gene: TRBJ1-3
CDR3aa: CASSPRQGQTQYF; v_gene: TRBV7-2; j_gene: TRBJ2-5
CDR3aa: CAISESTSEQYF; v_gene: TRBV10-3; j_gene: TRBJ2-7
CDR3aa: CASRYPFGTSGGAYEQFF; v_gene: TRBV12-2; j_gene: TRBJ2-1
CDR3aa: CASSAQGSSTDTQYF; v_gene: TRBV2; j_gene: TRBJ2-3
CDR3aa: CASTPRTGSLANYGYTF; v_gene: TRBV7-8; j_gene: TRBJ1-2
CDR3aa: CASSLGQGYQETQYF; v_gene: TRBV13; j_gene: TRBJ2-5
CDR3aa: CASSFSNYRAGELFF; v_gene: TRBV28; j_gene: TRBJ2-2
CDR3aa: CASSLLAAETQYF; v_gene: TRBV5-8; j_gene: TRBJ2-5
CDR3aa: CASSEGQGSSYEQYF; v_gene: TRBV6-1; j_gene: TRBJ2-7
CDR3aa: CASSPPGRQVAFF; v_gene: TRBV18; j_gene: TRBJ1-1
CDR3aa: CASSQGQGGVTGELFF; v_gene: TRBV3-1/TRBV3-2; j_gene: TRBJ2-2
CDR3aa: CASSLNRMNTEAFF; v_gene: TRBV7-8; j_gene: TRBJ1-1
CDR3aa: CAISESKGNEQYF; v_gene: TRBV10-3; j_gene: TRBJ2-7
CDR3aa: CASSPSAGSYEQYF; v_gene: TRBV7-9; j_gene: TRBJ2-7
CDR3aa: CASSSTGTGTEKLFF; v_gene: TRBV27; j_gene: TRBJ1-4
CDR3aa: CASSRPEIRGPAYTEAFF; v_gene: TRBV3-1/TRBV3-2; j_gene: TRBJ1-1
CDR3aa: CASSSPRTQYNEQFF; v_gene: TRBV28; j_gene: TRBJ2-1
CDR3aa: CAWDPREPSYGYTF; v_gene: TRBV30; j_gene: TRBJ1-2
CDR3aa: CASMRGGDYGYTF; v_gene: TRBV6-5; j_gene: TRBJ1-2
CDR3aa: CSAIRSIQYF; v_gene: TRBV20-1; j_gene: TRBJ2-4
CDR3aa: CASFSGQGFTEAFF; v_gene: TRBV28; j_gene: TRBJ1-1
CDR3aa: CASSLTSGAYNEQFF; v_gene: TRBV7-3; j_gene: TRBJ2-1
CDR3aa: CASTRTLASTDTQYF; v_gene: TRBV2; j_gene: TRBJ2-3
CDR3aa: CASSSTDRGVAQPQHF; v_gene: TRBV7-9; j_gene: TRBJ1-5
CDR3aa: CASSQENSGAFF; v_gene: TRBV3-1/TRBV3-2; j_gene: TRBJ1-1
CDR3aa: CASSSPGAWGYTF; v_gene: TRBV7-2; j_gene: TRBJ1-2
CDR3aa: CASNRRRGSEAFF; v_gene: TRBV28; j_gene: TRBJ1-1
CDR3aa: CASSFDRGLYEQYF; v_gene: TRBV5-6; j_gene: TRBJ2-7
CDR3aa: CASMGQGNEQFF; v_gene: TRBV4-1; j_gene: TRBJ2-1
CDR3aa: CASSHGYNAGGYEQYF; v_gene: TRBV4-1; j_gene: TRBJ2-7
CDR3aa: CASSLGGLAGGRRVPDTQYF; v_gene: TRBV7-8; j_gene: TRBJ2-3
CDR3aa: CASSLPPQTGGQGLFF; v_gene: TRBV5-1; j_gene: TRBJ2-1
CDR3aa: CASSLWRGSATEAFF; v_gene: TRBV13; j_gene: TRBJ1-1
CDR3aa: CASSRRQGNTEAFF; v_gene: TRBV28; j_gene: TRBJ1-1